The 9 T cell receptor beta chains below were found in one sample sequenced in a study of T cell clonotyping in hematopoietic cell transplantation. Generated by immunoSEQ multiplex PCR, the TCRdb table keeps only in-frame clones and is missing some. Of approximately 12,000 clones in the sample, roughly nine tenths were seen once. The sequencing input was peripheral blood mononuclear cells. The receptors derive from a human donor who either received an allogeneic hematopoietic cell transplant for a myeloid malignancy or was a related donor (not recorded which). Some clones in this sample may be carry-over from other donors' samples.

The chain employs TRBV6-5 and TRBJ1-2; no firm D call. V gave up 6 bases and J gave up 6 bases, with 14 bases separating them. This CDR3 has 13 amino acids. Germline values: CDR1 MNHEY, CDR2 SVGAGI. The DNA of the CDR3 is TGTGCCAGCAGCGCAGGTGATCGCGATGGCTACACCTTC. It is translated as CASSAGDRDGYTF.

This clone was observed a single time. The CDR3 nucleotides read TGTGCCAGCAGCTCTCAGTCTAAGGCTGAAGCTTTCTTT. It codes for CASSSQSKAEAFF. The J gene is TRBJ1-1, the V gene TRBV9; D is unresolved. Germline CDR1 SGDLS, CDR2 YYNGEE. The CDR3 runs to 13 residues. Deletions cut 4 bases from V and 6 bases from J, with 13 bases between.

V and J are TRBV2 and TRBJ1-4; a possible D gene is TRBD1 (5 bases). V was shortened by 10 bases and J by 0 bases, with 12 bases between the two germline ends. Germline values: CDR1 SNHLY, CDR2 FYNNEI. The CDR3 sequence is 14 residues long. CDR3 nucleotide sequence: TGTGCCACCCGGGGGTGGTCAACTAATGAAAAACTGTTTTTT. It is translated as CATRGWSTNEKLFF.

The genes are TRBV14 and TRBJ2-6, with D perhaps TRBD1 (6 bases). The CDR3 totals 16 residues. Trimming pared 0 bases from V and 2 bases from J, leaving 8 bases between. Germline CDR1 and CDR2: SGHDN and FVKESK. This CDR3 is CASSQDRGTGANVLTF. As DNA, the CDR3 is TGTGCCAGCAGCCAAGATAGGGGGACTGGGGCCAACGTCCTGACTTTC.

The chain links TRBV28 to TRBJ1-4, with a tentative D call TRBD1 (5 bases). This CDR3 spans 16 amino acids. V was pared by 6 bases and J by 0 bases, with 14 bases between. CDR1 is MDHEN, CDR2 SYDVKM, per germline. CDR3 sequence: CASSTGTVATNEKLFF. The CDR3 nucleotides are TGTGCCAGCAGCACCGGGACGGTTGCAACTAATGAAAAACTGTTTTTT.

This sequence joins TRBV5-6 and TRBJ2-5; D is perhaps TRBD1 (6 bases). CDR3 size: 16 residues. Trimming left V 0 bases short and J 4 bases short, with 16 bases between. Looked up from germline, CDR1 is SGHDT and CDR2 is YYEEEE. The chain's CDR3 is CASSLALTGRGETQYF. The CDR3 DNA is TGTGCCAGCAGCTTGGCACTGACAGGTCGGGGAGAGACCCAGTACTTC.

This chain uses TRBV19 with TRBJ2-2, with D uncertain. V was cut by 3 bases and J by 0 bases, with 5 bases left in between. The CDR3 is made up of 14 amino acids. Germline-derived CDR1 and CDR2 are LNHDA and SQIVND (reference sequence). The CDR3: CASSMTSNTGELFF. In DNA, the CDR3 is TGTGCCAGTAGTATGACTTCGAACACCGGGGAGCTGTTTTTT. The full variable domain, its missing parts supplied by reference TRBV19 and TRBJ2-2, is DGGITQSPKYLFRKEGQNVTLSCEQNLNHDAMYWYRQDPGQGLRLIYYSQIVNDFQKGDIAEGYSVSREKKESFPLTVTSAQKNPTAFYLCASSMTSNTGELFFGEGSRLTVL.

DNA for the CDR3: TGTGCCAGCAGTTACTCGAAGGGGCGGACCCATACGCAGTATTTT. Residues: CASSYSKGRTHTQYF. The chain carries TRBV6-5 and TRBJ2-3; possible D gene TRBD1, 5 bases. The ends were cut back, 0 bases at V and 7 bases at J, with 14 bases in the middle. The CDR3 has 15 residues. CDR1 MNHEY and CDR2 SVGAGI come from the germline V gene.

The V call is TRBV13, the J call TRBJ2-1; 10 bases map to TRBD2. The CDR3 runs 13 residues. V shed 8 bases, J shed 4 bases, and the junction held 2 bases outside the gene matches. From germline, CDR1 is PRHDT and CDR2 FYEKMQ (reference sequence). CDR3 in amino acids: CASPAGGYNEQFF. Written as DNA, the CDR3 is TGTGCCAGCCCAGCGGGGGGGTACAATGAGCAGTTCTTC.